This is a list of T cell receptor beta chains from one sample in a study of cytomegalovirus exposure and HLA in healthy donors. Assay: immunoSEQ multiplex PCR; the TCRdb copy retains only in-frame clones and omits some. This sample has approximately 81,000 clones, with around 74% found just once. The sequenced material came from PBMCs. The receptors were sampled from a woman aged 45-65 years in good health and CMV-seropositive. Both conserved end residues are part of each CDR3. D genes are given only for firm matches. Clone size appears in some rows only: once, few, many, or a class for an expanded clone.

size: .
J: TRBJ2-5
V: TRBV5-4
D: TRBD1
CDR3: CASSDRDRGLGETQYF
DNA: TGTGCCAGCAGCGACCGGGACAGGGGGCTGGGAGAGACCCAGTACTTC

size: .
J: TRBJ2-3
V: TRBV15
D: TRBD1
CDR3: CATSRAGTGRTDTQYF
DNA: TGTGCCACCAGCAGAGCCGGGACAGGCCGCACAGATACGCAGTATTTT

size: once
J: TRBJ1-4
V: TRBV11-3
D: .
CDR3: CASSLAPAGKLFF
DNA: TGTGCCAGCAGCTTAGCCCCGGCAGGAAAACTGTTTTTT

size: .
J: TRBJ1-2
V: TRBV6-5
D: .
CDR3: CASSGDRTFRGYTF
DNA: TGTGCCAGCAGTGGCGACAGGACCTTCAGGGGCTACACCTTC

size: .
J: TRBJ2-7
V: TRBV2
D: TRBD2
CDR3: CASSDKPSGPYEQYF
DNA: TGTGCCAGCAGTGACAAGCCTAGCGGACCCTACGAGCAGTACTTC

size: once
J: TRBJ2-3
V: TRBV18
D: .
CDR3: CASSPPSRTSTDTQYF
DNA: TGTGCCAGCTCACCCCCTTCGCGTACTAGCACAGATACGCAGTATTTT

size: .
J: TRBJ2-3
V: TRBV18
D: TRBD2
CDR3: CASSPGLAGVDTQYF
DNA: TGTGCCAGCTCACCGGGACTAGCGGGAGTTGATACGCAGTATTTT

size: few
J: TRBJ1-5
V: TRBV27
D: .
CDR3: CASSLDYRSNQPQHF
DNA: TGTGCCAGCAGTTTAGATTACAGGTCCAATCAGCCCCAGCATTTT

size: .
J: TRBJ2-7
V: TRBV7-3
D: .
CDR3: CASSLNGVSEQYF
DNA: TGTGCCAGCAGCTTAAACGGGGTCAGTGAGCAGTACTTC

size: .
J: TRBJ1-3
V: TRBV9
D: TRBD1
CDR3: CASSVTGFGNTIYF
DNA: TGTGCCAGCAGCGTGACAGGGTTCGGAAACACCATATATTTT

size: .
J: TRBJ1-1
V: TRBV18
D: TRBD1
CDR3: CASSPRQGRGLMNTEAFF
DNA: TGTGCCAGCTCACCACGACAGGGGCGTGGGCTTATGAACACTGAAGCTTTCTTT

size: .
J: TRBJ2-5
V: TRBV7-9
D: TRBD1
CDR3: CASSSGGPGTRETQYF
DNA: TGTGCCAGCAGCTCAGGGGGACCTGGGACGCGGGAGACCCAGTACTTC

size: .
J: TRBJ2-7
V: TRBV5-6
D: .
CDR3: CASSWARAYEQYF
DNA: TGTGCCAGCAGCTGGGCCAGGGCGTACGAGCAGTACTTC

size: .
J: TRBJ1-5
V: TRBV5-1
D: .
CDR3: CASSLDSPANQPQHF
DNA: TGCGCCAGCAGCCTAGACAGCCCGGCCAATCAGCCCCAGCATTTT

size: .
J: TRBJ2-3
V: TRBV6-5
D: .
CDR3: CASRSYTDTQYF
DNA: TGTGCCAGCAGATCTTACACAGATACGCAGTATTTT

size: .
J: TRBJ2-3
V: TRBV28
D: .
CDR3: CASSLPGEDTDTQYF
DNA: TGTGCCAGCAGTTTACCGGGAGAGGACACAGATACGCAGTATTTT

size: .
J: TRBJ2-5
V: TRBV5-4
D: .
CDR3: CASSFKTVLDLETQYF
DNA: TGTGCCAGCAGCTTTAAGACCGTACTAGACTTGGAGACCCAGTACTTC

size: .
J: TRBJ2-5
V: TRBV6-1
D: .
CDR3: CASSAGGELQETQYF
DNA: TGTGCCAGCAGTGCGGGGGGCGAGCTGCAAGAGACCCAGTACTTC

size: many
J: TRBJ1-4
V: TRBV5-4
D: TRBD1
CDR3: CASSATGRREKLFF
DNA: TGTGCCAGCAGCGCGACAGGGCGAAGGGAAAAACTGTTTTTT

size: .
J: TRBJ2-5
V: TRBV5-4
D: TRBD2
CDR3: CASSLVAGVYETQYF
DNA: TGTGCCAGCAGCTTGGTTGCGGGAGTTTATGAGACCCAGTACTTC

size: .
J: TRBJ2-7
V: TRBV28
D: TRBD2
CDR3: CASSFGTSGRGLEQYF
DNA: TGTGCCAGCAGTTTCGGGACTAGCGGGAGGGGGCTCGAGCAGTACTTC

size: .
J: TRBJ1-4
V: TRBV19
D: TRBD1
CDR3: CASSYRGYDEKLFF
DNA: TGTGCCAGTAGCTACAGGGGATACGATGAAAAACTGTTTTTT

size: .
J: TRBJ1-5
V: TRBV18
D: .
CDR3: CASSPAGLLGQPQHF
DNA: TGTGCCAGCTCACCGGCGGGACTTTTGGGTCAGCCCCAGCATTTT

size: few
J: TRBJ1-4
V: TRBV6-6
D: TRBD1
CDR3: CASRAGTGGKLFF
DNA: TGTGCCAGCAGAGCCGGGACAGGAGGGAAACTGTTTTTT

size: few
J: TRBJ2-1
V: TRBV30
D: TRBD2
CDR3: CAWRGREGRYNEQFF
DNA: TGTGCCTGGAGGGGGCGGGAGGGACGTTACAATGAGCAGTTCTTC

size: .
J: TRBJ2-5
V: TRBV29-1
D: .
CDR3: CSVETAQGETQYF
DNA: TGCAGCGTTGAAACAGCCCAAGGCGAGACCCAGTACTTC

size: .
J: TRBJ1-5
V: TRBV30
D: .
CDR3: CAWSVLSNQPQHF
DNA: TGTGCCTGGAGTGTACTAAGCAATCAGCCCCAGCATTTT

size: medium-sized
J: TRBJ1-5
V: TRBV12-1
D: .
CDR3: CASRPLFRGEGNQPQHF
DNA: TGTGCCAGCAGACCACTGTTCCGGGGAGAGGGCAATCAGCCCCAGCATTTT

size: .
J: TRBJ1-2
V: TRBV9
D: .
CDR3: CASSVAGLGEASYGYTF
DNA: TGTGCCAGCAGCGTAGCAGGGTTGGGGGAGGCGAGCTATGGCTACACCTTC

size: .
J: TRBJ2-3
V: TRBV30
D: TRBD2
CDR3: CAWRAWGLATTDTQYF
DNA: TGTGCCTGGAGGGCTTGGGGACTAGCCACCACAGATACGCAGTATTTT

size: .
J: TRBJ2-7
V: TRBV6-5
D: .
CDR3: CASSSTLTRSTYEQYF
DNA: TGTGCCAGCAGTTCGACCCTGACTAGATCGACCTACGAGCAGTACTTC

size: .
J: TRBJ1-1
V: TRBV7-2
D: TRBD1
CDR3: CASSLQGGGTEAFF
DNA: TGTGCCAGCAGCTTGCAGGGGGGAGGCACTGAAGCTTTCTTT

size: .
J: TRBJ2-3
V: TRBV5-1
D: .
CDR3: CASSSRTQHTDTQYF
DNA: TGCGCCAGCAGCTCGCGGACTCAGCACACAGATACGCAGTATTTT

size: .
J: TRBJ2-5
V: TRBV2
D: .
CDR3: CASRAGTVQETQYF
DNA: TGTGCCAGCAGGGCCGGGACTGTCCAAGAGACCCAGTACTTC

size: .
J: TRBJ1-4
V: TRBV27
D: .
CDR3: CARGPIGEKLFF
DNA: TGTGCCAGGGGGCCTATAGGTGAAAAACTGTTTTTT

size: .
J: TRBJ2-5
V: TRBV7-2
D: .
CDR3: CASSRGWLATQETQYF
DNA: TGTGCCAGCAGCAGAGGGTGGCTAGCAACCCAAGAGACCCAGTACTTC

size: .
J: TRBJ2-5
V: TRBV10-1
D: .
CDR3: CASPSVGTQYF
DNA: TGCGCCAGCCCCAGCGTGGGGACCCAGTACTTC

size: .
J: TRBJ1-4
V: TRBV5-6
D: TRBD1
CDR3: CASSWTGDATNEKLFF
DNA: TGTGCCAGCAGCTGGACAGGGGATGCAACTAATGAAAAACTGTTTTTT

size: once
J: TRBJ2-1
V: TRBV7-2
D: TRBD2
CDR3: CASSLGPSGAYNEQFF
DNA: TGTGCCAGCAGCTTAGGACCGAGCGGGGCCTACAATGAGCAGTTCTTC

size: .
J: TRBJ2-5
V: TRBV27
D: .
CDR3: CASSSLEGETQYF
DNA: TGTGCCAGCAGCTCCTTAGAGGGAGAGACCCAGTACTTC

size: .
J: TRBJ2-7
V: TRBV5-6
D: TRBD1
CDR3: CASSWGTETYEQYF
DNA: TGTGCCAGCAGCTGGGGGACAGAGACTTACGAGCAGTACTTC

size: .
J: TRBJ1-1
V: TRBV6-1
D: TRBD1
CDR3: CASSDEGRGYTEAFF
DNA: TGTGCCAGCAGTGACGAAGGCAGGGGGTACACTGAAGCTTTCTTT

size: .
J: TRBJ2-1
V: TRBV6-4
D: TRBD2
CDR3: CASGEGPGNEQFF
DNA: TGTGCCAGCGGGGAGGGCCCGGGGAATGAGCAGTTCTTC

size: few
J: TRBJ1-1
V: TRBV28
D: TRBD1
CDR3: CASNLMTGGHTEAFF
DNA: TGTGCCAGCAACCTAATGACAGGGGGCCACACTGAAGCTTTCTTT

size: .
J: TRBJ2-7
V: TRBV5-4
D: TRBD2
CDR3: CASSLGGLAGYEQYF
DNA: TGTGCCAGCAGCTTGGGGGGACTAGCGGGCTACGAGCAGTACTTC

size: .
J: TRBJ2-3
V: TRBV5-6
D: .
CDR3: CASSWSVQRSTDTQYF
DNA: TGTGCCAGCAGCTGGTCCGTCCAGCGGAGCACAGATACGCAGTATTTT

size: .
J: TRBJ2-3
V: TRBV28
D: TRBD2
CDR3: CASSSPGTITDTQYF
DNA: TGTGCCAGCAGTTCCCCCGGGACTATCACAGATACGCAGTATTTT

size: .
J: TRBJ2-3
V: TRBV5-5
D: .
CDR3: CASSLGSLLAREGNTQYF
DNA: TGTGCCAGCAGCTTGGGGTCCCTCCTAGCGCGCGAAGGGAATACGCAGTATTTT

size: .
J: TRBJ2-1
V: TRBV28
D: .
CDR3: CASSSFRRSYNEQFF
DNA: TGTGCCAGCAGTTCATTCAGGCGCTCCTACAATGAGCAGTTCTTC

size: .
J: TRBJ1-6
V: TRBV5-6
D: TRBD1
CDR3: CASSRGQSYNSPLHF
DNA: TGTGCCAGCAGCCGGGGACAGTCCTATAATTCACCCCTCCACTTT

size: large
J: TRBJ1-1
V: TRBV6-1
D: TRBD1
CDR3: CASSPGTEGTEAFF
DNA: TGTGCCAGCAGCCCCGGGACAGAGGGCACTGAAGCTTTCTTT

size: .
J: TRBJ2-6
V: TRBV27
D: .
CDR3: CASRRLDFLSGANVLTF
DNA: TGTGCCAGCAGGCGGCTCGACTTCCTCTCTGGGGCCAACGTCCTGACTTTC

size: .
J: TRBJ1-1
V: TRBV9
D: .
CDR3: CASSVAPGPNTEAFF
DNA: TGTGCCAGCAGCGTAGCGCCAGGTCCGAACACTGAAGCTTTCTTT

size: .
J: TRBJ1-5
V: TRBV19
D: .
CDR3: CASSLQPGQPQHF
DNA: TGTGCCAGTAGTCTACAACCGGGGCAGCCCCAGCATTTT

size: .
J: TRBJ2-7
V: TRBV9
D: TRBD1
CDR3: CASSADRGREQYF
DNA: TGTGCCAGCAGCGCGGACAGGGGCCGGGAGCAGTACTTC

size: .
J: TRBJ2-7
V: TRBV28
D: TRBD2
CDR3: CASGTSGISYEQYF
DNA: TGTGCCAGCGGGACTAGCGGGATCTCCTACGAGCAGTACTTC

size: .
J: TRBJ2-7
V: TRBV10-3
D: TRBD1
CDR3: CAISWTGSDEQYF
DNA: TGTGCCATCAGTTGGACAGGGAGCGACGAGCAGTACTTC